This T cell receptor beta chain derives from a study of OX40 agonist ivuxolimab in advanced cancers. Clones were read by immunoSEQ multiplex PCR, and TCRdb kept only the in-frame ones, dropping some. The profile shows around 68,000 clones, about 85% of them singletons. Baseline was the first blood sampling point, followed by cycle 4 day 1 and cycle 7 day 1. This CDR3 comprises 15 residues. CDR1 and CDR2 (germline): MNHNY, SVGAGI (reference sequence). V lost 4 bases, J lost 2 bases, and 5 bases stayed unmatched. Study outcomes and limitations: Averaged across samples, CD8+ T cells carried more expanded clones than CD4+ did. Normalized expansion of T-cell clones was also low for some nonresponders. At 0.1 to 3.0 mg/kg and by week 6, CD4+ and CD8+ T cells in the blood had expanded clonally.

In regard to this clone: No antigen is known for it.

This clonotype was sampled from an adult with an advanced solid tumor such as melanoma, head and neck, liver or kidney cancer. The rearrangement links TRBV6-6 to TRBJ2-1, with 7 bases matching TRBD1. Source: CD4+ or CD8+ T cells sorted from blood, taken in a trial of the OX40 agonist ivuxolimab. CDR3 protein: CASSFRDSTYNEQFF. The CDR3 DNA sequence: TGTGCCAGCAGTTTTCGGGACAGTACCTACAATGAGCAGTTCTTC.